This TCR beta chain was identified during a study of patients and donors after allogeneic stem cell transplantation. There are 12 residues in the CDR3. Germline CDR1 DFQATT, CDR2 SNEGSKA (reference sequence). TCRdb redid the calling of the RT-PCR reads with MiXCR, one entry per CDR3 protein. This sample has 400,000 to 500,000 distinct CDR3 sequences, with 16% found just once. Source material: blood, either unsorted or a sorted T cell fraction (not recorded which). The TCR sequence derives from a human donor who was either an allogeneic HSCT recipient or a stem cell or donor lymphocyte infusion donor (not recorded which). It is not recorded whose cells these are; they may come from a transplant donor. This chain connects TRBV20-1 to TRBJ1-2; 8 bases fit TRBD1. In DNA, the CDR3 is TGCGGACTCACAGGGGGAGGCTATGGCTACACCTTC. It is translated as CGLTGGGYGYTF.